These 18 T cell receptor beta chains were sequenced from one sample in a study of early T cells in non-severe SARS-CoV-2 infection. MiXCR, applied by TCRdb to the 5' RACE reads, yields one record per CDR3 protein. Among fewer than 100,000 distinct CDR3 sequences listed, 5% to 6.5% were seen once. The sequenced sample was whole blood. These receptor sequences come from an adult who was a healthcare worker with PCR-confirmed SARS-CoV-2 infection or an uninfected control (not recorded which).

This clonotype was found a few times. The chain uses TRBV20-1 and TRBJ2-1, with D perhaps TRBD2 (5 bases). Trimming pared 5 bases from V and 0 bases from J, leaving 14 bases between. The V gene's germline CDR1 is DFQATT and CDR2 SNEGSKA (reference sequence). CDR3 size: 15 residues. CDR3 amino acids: CSAGRRGSSYNEQFF. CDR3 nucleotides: TGCAGTGCTGGCCGTAGAGGGAGCTCCTACAATGAGCAGTTCTTC.

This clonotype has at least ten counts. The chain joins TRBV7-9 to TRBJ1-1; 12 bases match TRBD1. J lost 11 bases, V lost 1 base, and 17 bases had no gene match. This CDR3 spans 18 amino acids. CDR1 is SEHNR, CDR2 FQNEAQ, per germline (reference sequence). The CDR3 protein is CASSLDGGTGGAYRRAFF. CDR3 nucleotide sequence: TGTGCCAGCAGCTTAGATGGCGGGACAGGGGGCGCCTACAGGCGCGCTTTCTTT.

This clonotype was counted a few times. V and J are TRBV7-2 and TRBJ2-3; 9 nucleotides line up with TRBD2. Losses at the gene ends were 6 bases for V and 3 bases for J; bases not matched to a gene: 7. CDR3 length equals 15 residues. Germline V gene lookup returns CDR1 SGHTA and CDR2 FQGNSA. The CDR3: CASRGSGRMTDTQYF. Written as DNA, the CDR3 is TGTGCCAGCAGAGGGAGCGGGAGGATGACAGATACGCAGTATTTT. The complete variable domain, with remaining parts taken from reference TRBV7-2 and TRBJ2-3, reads GAGVSQSPSNKVTEKGKDVELRCDPISGHTALYWYRQSLGQGLEFLIYFQGNSAPDKSGLPSDRFSAERTGGSVSTLTIQRTQQEDSAVYLCASRGSGRMTDTQYFGPGTRLTVL.

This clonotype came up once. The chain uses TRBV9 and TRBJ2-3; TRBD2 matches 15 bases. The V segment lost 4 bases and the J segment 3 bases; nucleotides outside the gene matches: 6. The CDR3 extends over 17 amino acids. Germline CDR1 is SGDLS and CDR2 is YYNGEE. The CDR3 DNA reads TGTGCCAGCAGCCCTGGGACTAGCGGGAGGTGGACAGATACGCAGTATTTT. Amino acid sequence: CASSPGTSGRWTDTQYF.

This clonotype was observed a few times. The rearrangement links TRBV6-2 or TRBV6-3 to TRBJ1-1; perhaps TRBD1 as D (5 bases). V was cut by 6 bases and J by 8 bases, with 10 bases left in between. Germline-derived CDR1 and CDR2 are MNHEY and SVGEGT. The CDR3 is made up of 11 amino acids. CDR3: CASRREGEAFF. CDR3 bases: TGTGCCAGCAGGCGGGAGGGGGAAGCTTTCTTT.

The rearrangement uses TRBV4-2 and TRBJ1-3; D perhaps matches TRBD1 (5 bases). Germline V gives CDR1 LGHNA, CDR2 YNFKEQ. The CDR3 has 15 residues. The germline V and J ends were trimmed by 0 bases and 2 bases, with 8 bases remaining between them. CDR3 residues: CASSQERRAGNTIYF. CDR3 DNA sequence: TGTGCCAGCAGCCAAGAACGCAGGGCTGGAAACACCATATATTTT.

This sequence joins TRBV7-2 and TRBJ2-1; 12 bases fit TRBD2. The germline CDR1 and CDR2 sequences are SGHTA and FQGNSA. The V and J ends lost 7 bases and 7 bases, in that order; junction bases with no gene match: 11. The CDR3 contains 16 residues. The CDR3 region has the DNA TGTGCCAGCACCCTTAGACTAGCGGGAGTGCGGAATGAGCAGTTCTTC. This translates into CASTLRLAGVRNEQFF.

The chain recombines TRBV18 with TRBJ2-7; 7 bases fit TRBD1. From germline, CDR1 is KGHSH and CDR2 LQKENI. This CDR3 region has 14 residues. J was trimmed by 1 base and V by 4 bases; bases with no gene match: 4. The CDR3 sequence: CASSRGQKSYEQYF. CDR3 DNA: TGTGCCAGCTCACGGGGACAGAAATCCTACGAGCAGTACTTC.

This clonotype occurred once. The CDR3 DNA sequence: TGCAGTGCTAGCGGGAGGGGTCTAAACACAGATACGCAGTATTTT. Its translation: CSASGRGLNTDTQYF. This chain uses TRBV20-1 with TRBJ2-3, with 8 positions matching TRBD2. Germline V gives CDR1 DFQATT, CDR2 SNEGSKA (reference sequence). V shed 3 bases, J shed 2 bases, and the junction held 7 bases outside the gene matches. This CDR3 spans 15 amino acids.

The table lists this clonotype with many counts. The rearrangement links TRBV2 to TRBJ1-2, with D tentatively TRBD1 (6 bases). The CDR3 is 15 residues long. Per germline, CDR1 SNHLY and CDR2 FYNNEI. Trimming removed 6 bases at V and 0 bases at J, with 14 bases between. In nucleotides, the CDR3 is TGTGCCAGCAGCGGAGTCAGGGGTTCTAACTATGGCTACACCTTC. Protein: CASSGVRGSNYGYTF.

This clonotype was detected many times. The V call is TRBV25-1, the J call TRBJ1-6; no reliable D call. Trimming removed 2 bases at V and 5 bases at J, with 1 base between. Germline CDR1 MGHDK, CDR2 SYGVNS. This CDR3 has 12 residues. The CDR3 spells CASSEDNSPLHF. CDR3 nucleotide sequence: TGTGCCAGCAGTGAAGATAATTCACCCCTCCACTTT.

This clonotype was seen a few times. The CDR3 loop is CAWSSNGQKNTEAFF. The CDR3 coding sequence is TGTGCCTGGAGCTCAAACGGGCAGAAGAACACTGAAGCTTTCTTT. This chain connects TRBV30 to TRBJ1-1; unclear D gene. The CDR3 spans 15 residues. Germline CDR1 GTSNPN, CDR2 SVGIG (reference sequence). V was clipped by 3 bases and J by 1 base, with 15 bases between them.

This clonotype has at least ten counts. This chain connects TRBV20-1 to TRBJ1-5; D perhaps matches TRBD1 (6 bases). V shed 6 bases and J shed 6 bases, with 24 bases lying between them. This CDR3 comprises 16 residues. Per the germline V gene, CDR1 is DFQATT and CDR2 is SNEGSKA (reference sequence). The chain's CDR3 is CSARRGAQGGPQPQHF. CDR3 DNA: TGCAGTGCCCGGCGGGGTGCACAGGGCGGACCTCAGCCCCAGCATTTT.

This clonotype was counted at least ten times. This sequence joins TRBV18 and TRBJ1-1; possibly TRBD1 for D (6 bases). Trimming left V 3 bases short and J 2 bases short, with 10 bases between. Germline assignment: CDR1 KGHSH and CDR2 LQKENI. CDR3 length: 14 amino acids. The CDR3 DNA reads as TGTGCCAGCTCACCGTCAGGGGCTAACACTGAAGCTTTCTTT. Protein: CASSPSGANTEAFF.

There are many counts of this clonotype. Here the CDR3 reads CASSLGLAVTDTQYF. The DNA of the CDR3 is TGTGCCAGCAGCCTGGGACTAGCGGTCACAGATACGCAGTATTTT. The chain employs TRBV11-3 and TRBJ2-3; TRBD2 agrees at 11 bases. Germline V gives CDR1 SGHNT, CDR2 YENEEA. V lost 5 bases, J lost 2 bases, and 3 bases stayed unmatched. This CDR3 contains 15 residues. Supplemented by reference TRBV11-3 and TRBJ2-3, the full variable domain reads EAGVVQSPRYKIIEKKQPVAFWCNPISGHNTLYWYLQNLGQGPELLIRYENEEAVDDSQLPKDRFSAERLKGVDSTLKIQPAELGDSAVYLCASSLGLAVTDTQYFGPGTRLTVL.

The CDR3 DNA reads as TGCGCCAGCAGCCGTACAGGGGGAGTGGTGAATGAGCAGTTCTTC. It yields the protein CASSRTGGVVNEQFF. The chain uses TRBV5-1 and TRBJ2-1, with 8 bases identical to TRBD1. Germline CDR1 is SGHRS and CDR2 is YFSETQ. The V segment lost 4 bases and the J segment 7 bases; nucleotides outside the gene matches: 10. The CDR3 loop spans 15 amino acids. The full variable domain, its missing parts supplied by reference TRBV5-1 and TRBJ2-1, is KAGVTQTPRYLIKTRGQQVTLSCSPISGHRSVSWYQQTPGQGLQFLFEYFSETQRNKGNFPGRFSGRQFSNSRSEMNVSTLELGDSALYLCASSRTGGVVNEQFFGPGTRLTVL.

This chain's CDR3 is CASSPGARETQYF. CDR3 DNA sequence: TGTGCCAGCTCACCAGGGGCGAGAGAGACCCAGTACTTC. The chain has TRBV18 and TRBJ2-5, with D possibly matching TRBD1 (5 bases). V lost 2 bases and J lost 4, with 8 bases in between. The germline gives CDR1 KGHSH, CDR2 LQKENI. There are 13 residues in the CDR3.

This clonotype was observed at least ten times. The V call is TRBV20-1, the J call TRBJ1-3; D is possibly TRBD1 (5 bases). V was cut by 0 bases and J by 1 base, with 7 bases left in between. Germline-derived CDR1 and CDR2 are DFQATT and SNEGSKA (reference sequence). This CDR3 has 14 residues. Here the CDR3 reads CSARDWGSGNTIYF. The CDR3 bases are TGCAGTGCTAGAGATTGGGGGTCTGGAAACACCATATATTTT.